The 20 T cell receptor beta chains below all came from one sample that was sequenced in a study of T cell changes during pregnancy in multiple sclerosis. Clones were read by immunoSEQ multiplex PCR, and TCRdb kept only the in-frame ones, dropping some. The repertoire includes tens of thousands of clones, about 83% of them detected once, and approximately 5% sits in the top ten. Sequenced material: peripheral blood from another person, used as feeder cells. The receptors stem from a human donor whose cells served as feeder cells for cultures in a pregnancy study.

The chain links TRBV5-4 to TRBJ2-7; weak D call: TRBD1 (6 bases). Germline CDR1 is SGHNT and CDR2 is YYREEE (reference sequence). The length of the CDR3 is 16 residues. The germline V and J ends were trimmed by 0 bases and 4 bases, with 17 bases remaining between them. The CDR3 DNA sequence: TGTGCCAGCAGCTTGGGGACCGGGACACCCACATACGAGCAGTACTTC. Translating it yields CASSLGTGTPTYEQYF.

The rearrangement uses TRBV6-5 and TRBJ2-7, with 7 nucleotides matching TRBD2. CDR3 length equals 15 residues. V lost 6 bases, J lost 2 bases, and 10 bases stayed unmatched. CDR1 MNHEY and CDR2 SVGAGI come from the germline V gene. The CDR3 bases are TGTGCCAGCAGGGGGTGGGCTAGCGGTACCTACGAGCAGTACTTC. Encoded protein: CASRGWASGTYEQYF.

This chain uses TRBV11-2 with TRBJ2-7, with D tentatively TRBD1 or TRBD2 (5 bases each). The CDR3 consists of 14 residues. Deletions cut 6 bases from V and 2 bases from J, with 14 bases between. Germline V gene sequence: CDR1 SGHAT, CDR2 FQNNGV. The CDR3 region is CASRAPGRTYEQYF. In nucleotides, the CDR3 is TGTGCCAGCAGAGCCCCGGGGCGAACCTACGAGCAGTACTTC.

This clone was seen a single time. The chain carries TRBV7-9 and TRBJ1-4; D may be TRBD1 (6 bases). The germline V and J ends were trimmed by 7 bases and 2 bases, with 20 bases remaining between them. From germline, CDR1 is SEHNR and CDR2 FQNEAQ (reference sequence). The CDR3 is made up of 17 amino acids. The CDR3 reads CASTLGSGGGTNEKLFF. For the CDR3, the DNA is TGTGCCAGCACCCTGGGGTCGGGGGGCGGCACTAATGAAAAACTGTTTTTT.

The J gene is TRBJ2-1, the V gene TRBV6-1; no firm D call. The V gene lost 2 bases and the J gene lost 10 bases, with 6 bases spanning the gap. The CDR3 totals 11 residues. Per germline, CDR1 MNHNS and CDR2 SASEGT. CDR3 residues: CASSESYEQFF. CDR3 sequence (DNA): TGTGCCAGCAGTGAAAGCTACGAGCAGTTCTTC.

This clone has only one observation. The chain is built from TRBV5-6 and TRBJ2-4; 10 nucleotides line up with TRBD1. The germline V gene encodes CDR1 SGHDT and CDR2 YYEEEE. This CDR3 comprises 16 residues. J was trimmed by 8 bases and V by 1 base; bases with no gene match: 9. CDR3 DNA: TGTGCCAGCAGCTTGACGATCCGGGACAGGGGCGACATTCAGTACTTC. It is translated as CASSLTIRDRGDIQYF.

The genes are TRBV5-1 and TRBJ1-1, with 7 bases matching TRBD1. The germline V gene has CDR1 SGHRS and CDR2 YFSETQ. The CDR3 length is 17 residues. V was clipped by 0 bases and J by 0 bases; unmatched bases: 8. CDR3 nucleotides: TGCGCCAGCAGCTTGGCGGCCAGGGGGGGTTTGAACACTGAAGCTTTCTTT. Its translation is CASSLAARGGLNTEAFF.

The chain links TRBV5-1 to TRBJ2-2; the D is unclear. Per the germline V gene, CDR1 is SGHRS and CDR2 is YFSETQ. The V gene lost 7 bases and the J gene lost 0 bases, with 7 bases spanning the gap. The CDR3 is 13 residues long. The DNA of the CDR3 is TGCGCCAGCGAAGAGACGAACACCGGGGAGCTGTTTTTT. Its translation: CASEETNTGELFF.

The chain has TRBV19 and TRBJ2-3, with unresolved D. This CDR3 contains 12 residues. Germline V CDR1 and CDR2: LNHDA, SQIVND (reference sequence). With 5 bases removed from V and 2 bases from J, the gap between germline ends came to 5 bases. This chain's CDR3 is CASSVTTDTQYF. CDR3 nucleotide sequence: TGTGCCAGTAGTGTGACCACAGATACGCAGTATTTT. Full variable domain (remainder filled in from reference TRBV19 and TRBJ2-3): DGGITQSPKYLFRKEGQNVTLSCEQNLNHDAMYWYRQDPGQGLRLIYYSQIVNDFQKGDIAEGYSVSREKKESFPLTVTSAQKNPTAFYLCASSVTTDTQYFGPGTRLTVL.

The chain recombines TRBV6-5 with TRBJ1-2; 7 nucleotides match TRBD1. With 4 bases clipped from V and 8 bases from J, the junction kept 10 bases outside the gene matches. This CDR3 has 14 residues. The germline V gene encodes CDR1 MNHEY and CDR2 SVGAGI. CDR3 residues: CASSSQGGASGYTF. The CDR3 DNA reads as TGTGCCAGCAGTTCCCAGGGGGGCGCATCCGGCTACACCTTC.

The CDR3 is CASRLGDGGTEAFF. DNA for the CDR3: TGTGCCAGCAGGTTAGGGGATGGGGGCACTGAAGCTTTCTTT. The rearrangement links TRBV28 to TRBJ1-1; possible D gene TRBD1, 5 bases. The V gene lost 6 bases and the J gene lost 4 bases, with 15 bases spanning the gap. The CDR3 covers 14 residues. Germline CDR1 is MDHEN and CDR2 is SYDVKM.

The chain recombines TRBV9 with TRBJ2-6, with 10 bases aligning to TRBD1. J was trimmed by 0 bases and V by 0 bases; bases with no gene match: 6. CDR3 length: 19 residues. Germline V gene data show CDR1 as SGDLS and CDR2 as YYNGEE. CDR3 bases: TGTGCCAGCAGCGTAGAGAGGACAGGGGGTTACTCTGGGGCCAACGTCCTGACTTTC. It translates to CASSVERTGGYSGANVLTF.

V and J are TRBV27 and TRBJ1-1; weak D call: TRBD1 (6 bases). This CDR3 spans 15 amino acids. The germline V gene has CDR1 MNHEY and CDR2 SMNVEV (reference sequence). Between the trimmed V and J ends, which lost 5 bases and 2 bases, there was a span of 15 bases. CDR3 loop: CASSPWTASNTEAFF. The CDR3 bases are TGTGCCAGCAGTCCGTGGACAGCGTCTAACACTGAAGCTTTCTTT.

This sequence joins TRBV5-4 and TRBJ2-3, with 10 bases that match TRBD2. The CDR3 has 18 residues. Germline assignment: CDR1 SGHNT and CDR2 YYREEE (reference sequence). Trimming removed 1 base from V and 2 bases from J; junction bases left unmatched: 10. The CDR3 region is CASSLFSGGIRVTDTQYF. DNA of the CDR3: TGTGCCAGCAGCTTGTTTAGCGGGGGGATCCGGGTCACAGATACGCAGTATTTT. The entire variable domain, with the rest obtained from reference TRBV5-4 and TRBJ2-3, is as follows: ETGVTQSPTHLIKTRGQQVTLRCSSQSGHNTVSWYQQALGQGPQFIFQYYREEENGRGNFPPRFSGLQFPNYSSELNVNALELDDSALYLCASSLFSGGIRVTDTQYFGPGTRLTVL.

The genes are TRBV7-2 and TRBJ2-2; D gene unclear. Germline CDR1 reads SGHTA; CDR2 reads FQGNSA. The CDR3 is 14 residues long. V was pared by 1 base and J by 5 bases, with 8 bases between. The chain's CDR3 is CASSLGVKTGELFF. The CDR3 region has the DNA TGTGCCAGCAGCTTAGGTGTTAAAACCGGGGAGCTGTTTTTT.

This chain joins TRBV10-3 and TRBJ2-2; D perhaps matches TRBD1 (7 bases). This CDR3 spans 12 amino acids. With 6 bases removed from V and 9 bases from J, the gap between germline ends came to 11 bases. The V gene's germline CDR1 is ENHRY and CDR2 SYGVKD. This CDR3 is CAISQGGRELFF. The DNA for the CDR3 is TGTGCCATCAGCCAGGGGGGAAGGGAGCTGTTTTTT.

This rearrangement joins TRBV19 to TRBJ1-4; 7 bases line up with TRBD1. The V segment lost 3 bases and the J segment 4 bases; nucleotides outside the gene matches: 5. This CDR3 is 15 amino acids long. Germline V gene lookup returns CDR1 LNHDA and CDR2 SQIVND (reference sequence). The CDR3 protein is CASSIRGTDNEKLFF. The CDR3, as DNA: TGTGCCAGTAGTATTAGGGGGACAGATAATGAAAAACTGTTTTTT.

The CDR3 DNA reads as TGTGCCAGCAGCTTCCATAGCGGGAGGGCCTACGAGCAGTACTTC. Translation gives CASSFHSGRAYEQYF. V usage is TRBV11-2 and J usage is TRBJ2-7, with 11 nucleotides matching TRBD2. Germline CDR1 SGHAT, CDR2 FQNNGV. Trimming removed 3 bases from V and 2 bases from J; junction bases left unmatched: 3. The CDR3 has 15 amino acids.

CDR3 sequence: CSASGGYEQYF. The DNA for the CDR3 is TGCAGTGCTAGTGGAGGCTACGAGCAGTACTTC. The genes are TRBV20-1 and TRBJ2-7; D may be TRBD2 (5 bases). Looked up from germline, CDR1 is DFQATT and CDR2 is SNEGSKA (reference sequence). Trimming stripped 3 bases from V and 3 bases from J, with 6 bases between. There are 11 residues in the CDR3.

This rearrangement joins TRBV11-2 to TRBJ2-3; 10 nucleotides agree with TRBD2. CDR3 length: 16 residues. In germline, CDR1 is SGHAT, CDR2 FQNNGV. J was trimmed by 2 bases and V by 4 bases; bases with no gene match: 6. The CDR3 protein is CASSSRTSGLTDTQYF. In DNA form, the CDR3 reads TGTGCCAGCAGCTCTCGGACTAGCGGTCTCACAGATACGCAGTATTTT.